The 17 T cell receptor beta chains listed next were all sequenced from one sample in a study of cytomegalovirus exposure and HLA in healthy donors (dated by TCRdb to the late 2010s). The library was generated by the immunoSEQ multiplex PCR assay. For the multiplex PCR, a mixture combining 60 forward primers for TCR Vbeta segments and 13 reverse primers for TCR Jbeta segments was used. TCRdb mirrors the immuneACCESS table, restricted to in-frame sequences. Some clones are absent from its copies; in checked studies, under half trace to an unresolved V gene, and the reason for the others is unknown. This sample lists under 30,000 clones; 79% were detected once. Approximately 4.9% of the sample is in the top ten clones. The material sequenced was PBMCs. The receptor set was obtained from a male donor in good health and CMV-seronegative.

This clone was counted a single time. V is TRBV23-1 and J is TRBJ2-7; 7 nucleotides match TRBD1. TRBV23-1 is identified as an open reading frame with a role that is uncertain. V was clipped by 1 base and J by 2 bases; unmatched bases: 5. The CDR3 has 15 residues. The CDR3 is CASSQFQGDPYEQYF. CDR3 nucleotide sequence: TGCGCCAGCAGTCAATTCCAGGGGGACCCCTACGAGCAGTACTTC.

V gene TRBV29-1 combines with J gene TRBJ2-7; the match to TRBD1 covers 9 bases. The CDR3 loop spans 15 amino acids. CDR1 and CDR2 (germline): SQVTM, ANQGSEA. Unmatched junction bases numbered 14, after V lost 6 bases and J lost 5 bases. CDR3 DNA: TGCAGCGTCCAGGATCCGGGACAGGGATACGACGAGCAGTACTTC. It translates to CSVQDPGQGYDEQYF.

The genes are TRBV30 and TRBJ1-2, with D possibly TRBD1 on 6 matching bases. The CDR3 extends over 19 amino acids. From germline, CDR1 is GTSNPN and CDR2 SVGIG (reference sequence). Trimming took 0 bases from V and 5 from J, leaving 28 bases between them. The CDR3 nucleotides read TGTGCCTGGAGTGTACCCGACCAAATCCCCCAAAGGGGGTATTATGGCTACACCTTC. This codes for CAWSVPDQIPQRGYYGYTF.

The chain joins TRBV7-9 to TRBJ1-4, with D possibly TRBD1 on 5 matching bases. Germline V gene data show CDR1 as SEHNR and CDR2 as FQNEAQ (reference sequence). Trimming removed 7 bases at V and 5 bases at J, with 17 bases between. The CDR3 spans 15 residues. This CDR3 is CASTLGGEGNEKLFF. The DNA of the CDR3 is TGTGCCAGCACCCTCGGGGGGGAGGGGAATGAAAAACTGTTTTTT.

V is TRBV7-2 and J is TRBJ2-3; 10 bases align to TRBD2. This CDR3 spans 16 amino acids. Germline V lookup: CDR1 SGHTA, CDR2 FQGNSA. J gave up 4 bases and V 1 base, and 5 bases lay outside the gene matches. CDR3 nucleotides: TGTGCCAGCAGCTTAGTCGGGACTAGCGTCCCAGATACGCAGTATTTT. Translating it yields CASSLVGTSVPDTQYF.

V gene TRBV4-2 combines with J gene TRBJ1-5; 7 nucleotides line up with TRBD1. V gave up 3 bases and J gave up 4 bases; unmatched junction bases: 6. This CDR3 comprises 15 residues. The germline V gene has CDR1 LGHNA and CDR2 YNFKEQ. The CDR3 coding sequence is TGTGCCAGCAGCCATCTGGACAGGAAAAATCAGCCCCAGCATTTT. This sequence encodes CASSHLDRKNQPQHF.

The genes are TRBV5-5 and TRBJ2-7, with 9 bases lining up with TRBD1. With V trimmed by 2 bases and J by 6 bases, 9 bases remained unmatched. Germline V gene sequence: CDR1 SGHKS, CDR2 YYEKEE (reference sequence). The length of the CDR3 is 15 residues. This CDR3 is CASSFVATGGREQYF. The CDR3 DNA follows: TGTGCCAGCAGCTTTGTAGCGACAGGGGGGCGCGAGCAGTACTTC.

The V gene is TRBV28, the J gene TRBJ2-7, with D hard to call. CDR1 is MDHEN, CDR2 SYDVKM, per germline. The CDR3 consists of 13 residues. V dropped 2 bases and J dropped 7 bases, with 12 bases sitting between them. CDR3 sequence reads: CASSLPILIEQYF. The DNA for the CDR3 is TGTGCCAGCAGTTTACCGATACTAATTGAGCAGTACTTC.

Only one count was recorded for this clone. The V call is TRBV2, the J call TRBJ2-2; D is undetermined. Germline CDR1 is SNHLY and CDR2 is FYNNEI. V lost 4 bases to trimming and J lost 0 bases, with 6 bases between them. The CDR3 contains 14 residues. CDR3 residues: CASSGQANTGELFF. CDR3 in DNA: TGTGCCAGCAGTGGTCAGGCGAACACCGGGGAGCTGTTTTTT.

This clone is a singleton in its sample. V is TRBV5-8 and J is TRBJ2-1; the match to TRBD2 covers 11 bases. Germline V CDR1 and CDR2: SGHTS, YDEGEE. After removal of 1 base from V and 7 bases from J, the junction contained 4 bases not matched to a gene. The CDR3 covers 15 residues. The CDR3: CASSLWASGRNEQFF. The CDR3 nucleotides are TGTGCCAGCAGCTTGTGGGCTAGCGGGAGGAATGAGCAGTTCTTC.

This clone was seen a single time. V gene TRBV28 combines with J gene TRBJ1-1; D is ambiguous. This CDR3 is built from 12 residues. CDR1 MDHEN and CDR2 SYDVKM come from the germline V gene. V was shortened by 3 bases and J by 11 bases, with 13 bases between the two germline ends. Written as DNA, the CDR3 is TGTGCCAGCAGTTTCCATCCTAGAGCGGCTTTCTTT. This gives the protein CASSFHPRAAFF.

This chain uses TRBV29-1 with TRBJ2-1; 9 positions agree with TRBD1. This CDR3 spans 15 amino acids. Losses at the gene ends were 6 bases for V and 6 bases for J; bases not matched to a gene: 12. Germline V lookup: CDR1 SQVTM, CDR2 ANQGSEA. The CDR3 DNA reads TGCAGCGTCCTACAGGGGGCCCCGCGGGGCAATGAGCAGTTCTTC. This gives the protein CSVLQGAPRGNEQFF.

The J gene is TRBJ1-1, the V gene TRBV9, with 8 positions matching TRBD1. The CDR3 has 17 residues. CDR1 and CDR2 (germline): SGDLS, YYNGEE. Trimming removed 0 bases from V and 1 base from J; junction bases left unmatched: 8. CDR3 amino acids: CASSVEEVGQGNTEAFF. The CDR3 DNA follows: TGTGCCAGCAGCGTAGAGGAGGTCGGACAGGGGAACACTGAAGCTTTCTTT.

In DNA, the CDR3 is TGTGCCAGCAGCTTAGCCGGAGCAGGGGAAAAGTACGAGCAGTACTTC. Its protein product is CASSLAGAGEKYEQYF. The V gene is TRBV7-9, the J gene TRBJ2-7; D may be TRBD1 (6 bases). With 0 bases removed from V and 4 bases from J, the gap between germline ends came to 16 bases. CDR1 and CDR2 from the germline V gene are SEHNR and FQNEAQ (reference sequence). The length of the CDR3 is 16 residues.

The CDR3 region has the DNA TGTGCCAGCAGTAGGGATAGCGGGGGAAACGGCATTCAGTACTTC. It specifies CASSRDSGGNGIQYF. V usage is TRBV6-1 and J usage is TRBJ2-4; 9 nucleotides agree with TRBD2. Looked up from germline, CDR1 is MNHNS and CDR2 is SASEGT. V trimming: 5 bases; J trimming: 9 bases; junction bases outside the gene matches: 11. The CDR3 contains 15 residues.

The rearrangement uses TRBV4-3 and TRBJ2-1; 10 bases agree with TRBD2. CDR3 length: 16 amino acids. Trimming cost V 3 bases and J 6 bases; bases outside gene matches: 8. In germline, CDR1 is LGHNA, CDR2 YSLEER. The DNA for the CDR3 is TGCGCCAGCAGCCAGGCCCTAGCGGGAGAGGGCAATGAGCAGTTCTTC. It codes for CASSQALAGEGNEQFF.

This clone has a single count. The chain recombines TRBV10-1 with TRBJ1-4; TRBD1 might be the D (6 bases). Germline CDR1 WNHNN, CDR2 SYGVQD (reference sequence). The CDR3 contains 15 residues. Trimming cost V 8 bases and J 8 bases, with 21 bases left between them. The CDR3: CASQCGGLTGEKLFF. Written as DNA, the CDR3 is TGCGCCAGCCAATGTGGTGGCCTAACAGGGGAAAAACTGTTTTTT.